Presented here are 23 T cell receptor beta chains from one specimen sequenced in a study of blood T cell repertoires in COVID-19 (dated by TCRdb to the early 2020s). Preparation of the library involved the immunoSEQ multiplex PCR assay. TCRdb re-hosts the immuneACCESS table, in-frame sequences only. Its copies lack some clones; in the studies checked, an unresolved V gene accounts for under half of them, and the cause for the rest is not known. In this sample the table shows about 340,000 clones, over 70% of which occur a single time. Roughly 6% of the sample is held by the ten biggest clonotypes. Specimen: peripheral blood. The receptors stem from a woman aged 50 to 65 with COVID-19, enrolled during active disease.

The chain carries TRBV9 and TRBJ2-5, with 12 bases that match TRBD2. CDR1 is SGDLS and CDR2 is YYNGEE in the germline V gene. J lost 3 bases, V lost 0 bases, and 6 bases had no gene match. The CDR3 runs 17 residues. The CDR3 nucleotides read TGTGCCAGCAGCGTAGTTCCCCTAGCGGGAGGGGAAGAGACCCAGTACTTC. As protein: CASSVVPLAGGEETQYF.

The chain recombines TRBV19 with TRBJ2-3; D is uncertain. The CDR3 totals 12 residues. The germline V and J ends were trimmed by 5 bases and 1 base, with 4 bases remaining between them. Germline CDR1 reads LNHDA; CDR2 reads SQIVND (reference sequence). CDR3 in DNA: TGTGCCAGTAGTCTCGGCACAGATACGCAGTATTTT. Amino acid sequence: CASSLGTDTQYF.

The rearrangement uses TRBV5-8 and TRBJ2-2, with 9 bases matching TRBD1. The CDR3 is 18 residues long. In germline, CDR1 is SGHTS, CDR2 YDEGEE. The V and J ends lost 0 bases and 7 bases, in that order; junction bases with no gene match: 13. The CDR3 reads CASSLASGTGGWVGELFF. The CDR3 DNA sequence: TGTGCCAGCAGCTTGGCCAGTGGTACAGGGGGCTGGGTCGGGGAGCTGTTTTTT.

This chain uses TRBV29-1 with TRBJ1-2; D remains ambiguous. Germline V gene sequence: CDR1 SQVTM, CDR2 ANQGSEA. With 4 bases removed from V and 6 bases from J, the gap between germline ends came to 6 bases. This CDR3 spans 10 amino acids. DNA of the CDR3: TGCAGCGTTGGTACAGATGGCTACACCTTC. It yields the protein CSVGTDGYTF.

This clone was detected once. The chain is built from TRBV5-6 and TRBJ1-2; 7 nucleotides agree with TRBD1. The V and J ends lost 0 bases and 6 bases, in that order; junction bases with no gene match: 5. CDR3 size: 14 residues. Germline CDR1 reads SGHDT; CDR2 reads YYEEEE. The CDR3 here is CASSLAGRGNGYTF. The CDR3 nucleotides read TGTGCCAGCAGCTTGGCAGGCAGGGGGAATGGCTACACCTTC.

The CDR3 nucleotides read TGTGCCAGTATGGTAGCGGGAGGATCCTACGAGCAGTACTTC. Translated: CASMVAGGSYEQYF. The chain combines TRBV19 with TRBJ2-7, with TRBD2 matching over 10 bases. The CDR3 consists of 14 residues. Germline trimming cut 7 bases from V and 1 base from J; bases unmatched to any gene: 4. Germline-derived CDR1 and CDR2 are LNHDA and SQIVND (reference sequence).

The chain joins TRBV19 to TRBJ2-5; tentative D call: TRBD1 (6 bases). Germline V gives CDR1 LNHDA, CDR2 SQIVND (reference sequence). Trimming removed 6 bases from V and 4 bases from J, with 18 bases in between. The CDR3 loop spans 15 amino acids. The CDR3 reads CASSPGELAVETQYF. The CDR3 bases are TGTGCCAGTAGCCCAGGGGAGTTGGCTGTAGAGACCCAGTACTTC.

V and J are TRBV6-5 and TRBJ2-7; 11 bases are shared with TRBD1. CDR1 is MNHEY and CDR2 is SVGAGI in the germline V gene. Unmatched junction bases numbered 4, after V lost 7 bases and J lost 5 bases. This CDR3 spans 13 amino acids. CDR3 nucleotides: TGTGCCAGCACCAGGACAGGGGGCAACGAGCAGTACTTC. It codes for CASTRTGGNEQYF.

This clone was observed a single time. The chain is built from TRBV7-2 and TRBJ1-2; TRBD1 matches 11 bases. V lost 5 bases and J lost 8; bases outside the gene matches: 13. Looked up from germline, CDR1 is SGHTA and CDR2 is FQGNSA. This CDR3 region has 16 residues. The CDR3: CASSPPSDRGLRGYTF. CDR3 bases: TGTGCCAGCAGCCCCCCGTCGGACAGGGGGCTTAGAGGCTACACCTTC.

This chain uses TRBV2 with TRBJ2-3, with D tentatively TRBD1 (6 bases). The CDR3 runs 14 residues. Germline CDR1 and CDR2: SNHLY and FYNNEI. Trimming removed 8 bases at V and 2 bases at J, with 14 bases between. The CDR3: CASHTGLFTDTQYF. In nucleotides, the CDR3 is TGTGCCAGCCACACAGGGCTTTTCACAGATACGCAGTATTTT.

In this sample, this clone turned up a few times. The genes are TRBV11-2 and TRBJ1-5; 9 bases agree with TRBD1. Germline V gene lookup returns CDR1 SGHAT and CDR2 FQNNGV. With V trimmed by 5 bases and J by 7 bases, 6 bases remained unmatched. The CDR3 runs to 14 residues. CDR3 region: CASSQQGAHQPQHF. The CDR3 nucleotides read TGTGCCAGCAGCCAACAGGGGGCTCACCAGCCCCAGCATTTT. Full variable domain (outside the CDR3, taken from reference TRBV11-2 and TRBJ1-5): EAGVAQSPRYKIIEKRQSVAFWCNPISGHATLYWYQQILGQGPKLLIQFQNNGVVDDSQLPKDRFSAERLKGVDSTLKIQPAKLEDSAVYLCASSQQGAHQPQHFGDGTRLSIL.

The rearrangement joins TRBV24-1 to TRBJ2-2; weak D call: TRBD2 (5 bases). CDR1 KGHDR and CDR2 SFDVKD come from the germline V gene. This CDR3 region has 16 residues. The V end was cut by 1 base, the J end by 0 bases, with 8 bases between. CDR3 bases: TGTGCCACCAGTGATTTCCGGGGTTCGAACACCGGGGAGCTGTTTTTT. Translation gives CATSDFRGSNTGELFF.

The chain combines TRBV27 with TRBJ1-1; the D gene is possibly TRBD1 (5 bases). Germline V gives CDR1 MNHEY, CDR2 SMNVEV (reference sequence). V was pared by 0 bases and J by 6 bases, with 23 bases between. The CDR3 totals 18 residues. The chain's CDR3 is CASSLSSPVGGGFPEAFF. The CDR3 nucleotides are TGTGCCAGCAGTTTATCGAGTCCTGTGGGGGGTGGCTTCCCTGAAGCTTTCTTT.

The chain couples TRBV18 to TRBJ1-2; 7 nucleotides align to TRBD1. The trim removed 2 bases at V and 7 bases at J, leaving 4 bases unmatched. This CDR3 spans 13 amino acids. Germline CDR1 KGHSH, CDR2 LQKENI. The CDR3 nucleotides read TGTGCCAGCTCACCAGGGACAGATCGTGGCTACACCTTC. This encodes CASSPGTDRGYTF.

The V gene is TRBV29-1, the J gene TRBJ1-2; 8 positions match TRBD1. The CDR3 extends over 14 amino acids. Germline CDR1 is SQVTM and CDR2 is ANQGSEA. J lost 2 bases, V lost 7 bases, and 9 bases had no gene match. CDR3 DNA sequence: TGCAGCGCTTCCTCGACAGGGGCGAACTATGGCTACACCTTC. Translation gives CSASSTGANYGYTF.

The chain links TRBV19 to TRBJ1-2; 9 bases are shared with TRBD1. The trim removed 4 bases at V and 6 bases at J, leaving 9 bases unmatched. The CDR3 sequence is 15 residues long. Germline V gives CDR1 LNHDA, CDR2 SQIVND (reference sequence). The CDR3 sequence: CASSTSTGGVHGYTF. CDR3 bases: TGTGCCAGTAGTACCTCCACAGGGGGCGTTCATGGCTACACCTTC.

This sequence joins TRBV19 and TRBJ2-7; 7 nucleotides align to TRBD1. The CDR3 totals 13 residues. V dropped 10 bases and J dropped 2; count of bases not matched to a gene: 8. Per the germline V gene, CDR1 is LNHDA and CDR2 is SQIVND (reference sequence). The CDR3 loop reads CATQGDRAYEQYF. The CDR3, as DNA: TGTGCCACTCAGGGGGACAGAGCCTACGAGCAGTACTTC. The full variable domain, rest sourced from reference TRBV19 and TRBJ2-7, is DGGITQSPKYLFRKEGQNVTLSCEQNLNHDAMYWYRQDPGQGLRLIYYSQIVNDFQKGDIAEGYSVSREKKESFPLTVTSAQKNPTAFYLCATQGDRAYEQYFGPGTRLTVT.

The chain links TRBV3-1 (or the pseudogene TRBV3-2) to TRBJ1-1, with 10 nucleotides matching TRBD1. V shed 4 bases and J 7 bases; nucleotides not matched to a gene: 0. The CDR3 is made up of 12 amino acids. Germline V lookup: CDR1 LGHDT, CDR2 YNNKEL (reference sequence). This CDR3 reads CASSRDRGEAFF. In nucleotides, the CDR3 is TGTGCCAGCAGCCGGGACAGGGGTGAAGCTTTCTTT.

The chain couples TRBV24-1 to TRBJ2-3; D is unresolved. The germline CDR1 and CDR2 sequences are KGHDR and SFDVKD. V was shortened by 4 bases and J by 2 bases, with 12 bases between the two germline ends. The CDR3 covers 15 residues. The CDR3 is CATSEPLGNTDTQYF. The CDR3 DNA is TGTGCCACCAGTGAACCCCTGGGCAACACAGATACGCAGTATTTT.

This clone was observed a few times. V and J are TRBV7-8 and TRBJ2-3; unclear D gene. V lost 5 bases to trimming and J lost 6 bases, with 12 bases between them. The CDR3 sequence is 13 residues long. Germline V gene data show CDR1 as SGHVS and CDR2 as FQNEAQ. This CDR3 reads CASSTGSADTQYF. The CDR3 DNA is TGTGCCAGCAGCACCGGGTCGGCCGATACGCAGTATTTT.

This clone appeared a single time. This chain connects TRBV5-1 to TRBJ1-1, with D perhaps TRBD1 (5 bases). The V gene's germline CDR1 is SGHRS and CDR2 YFSETQ. Trimming left V 3 bases short and J 2 bases short, with 17 bases between. The length of the CDR3 is 16 residues. As DNA, the CDR3 is TGCGCCAGCAGCTACAGGTTTGCACAAGCAAACACTGAAGCTTTCTTT. As protein: CASSYRFAQANTEAFF.

The CDR3 spells CSVEAGGHGNIQYF. CDR3 DNA: TGCAGCGTTGAAGCGGGAGGGCACGGAAACATTCAGTACTTC. The chain combines TRBV29-1 with TRBJ2-4, with TRBD2 matching 8 bases. The ends lost 1 base at V and 6 bases at J; junction bases unmatched: 5. Germline lookup yields CDR1 SQVTM and CDR2 ANQGSEA. This CDR3 is built from 14 residues.

The chain is built from TRBV6-5 and TRBJ2-7, with D tentatively TRBD1 (6 bases). Trimming pared 6 bases from V and 4 bases from J, leaving 13 bases between. Germline V gene sequence: CDR1 MNHEY, CDR2 SVGAGI. This CDR3 is 13 amino acids long. The CDR3 DNA sequence: TGTGCCAGCAGGGGATACAGGGCGTACGAGCAGTACTTC. This encodes CASRGYRAYEQYF.